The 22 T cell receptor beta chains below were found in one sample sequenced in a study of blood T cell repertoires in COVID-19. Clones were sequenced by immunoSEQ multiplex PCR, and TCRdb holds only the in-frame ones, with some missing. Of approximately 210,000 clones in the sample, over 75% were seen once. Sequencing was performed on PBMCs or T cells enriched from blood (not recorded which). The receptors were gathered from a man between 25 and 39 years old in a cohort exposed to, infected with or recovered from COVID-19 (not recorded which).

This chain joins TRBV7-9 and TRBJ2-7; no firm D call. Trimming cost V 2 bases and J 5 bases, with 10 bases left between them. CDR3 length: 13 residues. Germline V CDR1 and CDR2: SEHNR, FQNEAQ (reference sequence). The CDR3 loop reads CASSLSSSNEQYF. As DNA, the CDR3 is TGTGCCAGCAGCTTATCTTCCTCTAACGAGCAGTACTTC.

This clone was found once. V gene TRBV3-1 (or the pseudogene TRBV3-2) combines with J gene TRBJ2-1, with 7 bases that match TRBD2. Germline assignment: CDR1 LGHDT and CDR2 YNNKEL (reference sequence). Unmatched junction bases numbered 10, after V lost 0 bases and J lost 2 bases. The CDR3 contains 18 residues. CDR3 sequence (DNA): TGTGCCAGCAGCCAAGATAACCTAGCGGCAACCACCTACAATGAGCAGTTCTTC. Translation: CASSQDNLAATTYNEQFF.

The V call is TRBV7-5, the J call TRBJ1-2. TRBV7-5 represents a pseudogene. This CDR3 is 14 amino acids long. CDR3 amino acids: CARSPRRGEGGYTF. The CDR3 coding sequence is TGTGCCAGAAGCCCCCGACGGGGGGAAGGTGGCTACACCTTC.

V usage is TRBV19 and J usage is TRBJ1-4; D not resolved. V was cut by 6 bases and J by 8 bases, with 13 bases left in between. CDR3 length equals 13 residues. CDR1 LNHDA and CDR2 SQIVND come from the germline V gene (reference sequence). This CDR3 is CASRDLRGEKLFF. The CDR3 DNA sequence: TGTGCCAGTAGGGACCTGCGGGGAGAAAAACTGTTTTTT.

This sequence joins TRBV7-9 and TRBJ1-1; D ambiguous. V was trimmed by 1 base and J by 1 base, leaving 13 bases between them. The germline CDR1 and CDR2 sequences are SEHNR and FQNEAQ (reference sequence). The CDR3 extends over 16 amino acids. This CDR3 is CASSLGAGGRNTEAFF. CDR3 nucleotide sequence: TGTGCCAGCAGCTTAGGTGCAGGAGGTAGGAACACTGAAGCTTTCTTT.

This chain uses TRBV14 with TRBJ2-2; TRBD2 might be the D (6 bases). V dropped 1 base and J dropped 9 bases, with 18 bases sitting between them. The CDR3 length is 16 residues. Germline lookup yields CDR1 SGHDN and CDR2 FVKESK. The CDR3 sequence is CASSQGGDSVVRELFF. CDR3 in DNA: TGTGCCAGCAGCCAAGGGGGGGACTCCGTGGTCCGGGAGCTGTTTTTT. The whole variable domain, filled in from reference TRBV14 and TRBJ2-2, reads EAGVTQFPSHSVIEKGQTVTLRCDPISGHDNLYWYRRVMGKEIKFLLHFVKESKQDESGMPNNRFLAERTGGTYSTLKVQPAELEDSGVYFCASSQGGDSVVRELFFGEGSRLTVL.

CDR3: CASSLGVGQGHQPQHF. The CDR3, as DNA: TGTGCCAGCAGCTTAGGAGTGGGACAGGGCCATCAGCCCCAGCATTTT. The V and J genes are TRBV7-9 and TRBJ1-5; 9 bases match TRBD1. The trim removed 1 base at V and 5 bases at J, leaving 6 bases unmatched. The CDR3 is 16 amino acids. Germline V gene sequence: CDR1 SEHNR, CDR2 FQNEAQ (reference sequence).

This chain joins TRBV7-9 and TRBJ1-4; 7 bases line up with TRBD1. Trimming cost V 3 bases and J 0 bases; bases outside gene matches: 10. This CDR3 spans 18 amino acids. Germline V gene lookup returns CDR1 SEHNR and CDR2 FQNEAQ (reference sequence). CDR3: CASSFETGIWATNEKLFF. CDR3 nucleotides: TGTGCCAGCAGCTTCGAGACAGGGATATGGGCAACTAATGAAAAACTGTTTTTT.

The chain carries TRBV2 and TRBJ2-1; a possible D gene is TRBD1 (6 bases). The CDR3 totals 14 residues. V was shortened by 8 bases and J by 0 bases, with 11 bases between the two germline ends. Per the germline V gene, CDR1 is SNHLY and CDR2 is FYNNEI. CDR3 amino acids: CASDGQISYNEQFF. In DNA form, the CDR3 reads TGTGCCAGCGATGGACAGATCTCCTACAATGAGCAGTTCTTC.

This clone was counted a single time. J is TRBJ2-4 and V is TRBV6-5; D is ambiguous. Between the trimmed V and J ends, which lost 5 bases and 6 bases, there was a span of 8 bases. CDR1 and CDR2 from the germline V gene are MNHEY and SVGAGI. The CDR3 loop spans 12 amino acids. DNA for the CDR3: TGTGCCAGCAGTAACCAGTTAAACATTCAGTACTTC. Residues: CASSNQLNIQYF.

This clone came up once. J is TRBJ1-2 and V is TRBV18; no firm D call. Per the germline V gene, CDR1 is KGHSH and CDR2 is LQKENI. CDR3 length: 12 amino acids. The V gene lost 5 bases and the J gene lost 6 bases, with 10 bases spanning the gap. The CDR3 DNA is TGTGCCAGCTCAAACTCAAAGAATGGCTACACCTTC. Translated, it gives CASSNSKNGYTF.

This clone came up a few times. CDR3 region: CASSSQFTSGSSVYEQYF. The CDR3 DNA is TGTGCCAGCAGCTCCCAGTTCACTAGCGGGAGTTCAGTCTACGAGCAGTACTTC. V usage is TRBV11-2 and J usage is TRBJ2-7, with 11 nucleotides matching TRBD2. The germline gives CDR1 SGHAT, CDR2 FQNNGV. The CDR3 totals 18 residues. The trim removed 4 bases at V and 3 bases at J, leaving 14 bases unmatched.

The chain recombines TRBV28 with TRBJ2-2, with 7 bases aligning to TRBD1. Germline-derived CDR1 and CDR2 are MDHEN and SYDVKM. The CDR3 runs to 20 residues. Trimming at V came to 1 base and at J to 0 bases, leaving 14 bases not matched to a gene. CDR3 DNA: TGTGCCAGCAGTTTATTCAGACTAAACAGGGGAACTACGAACACCGGGGAGCTGTTTTTT. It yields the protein CASSLFRLNRGTTNTGELFF.

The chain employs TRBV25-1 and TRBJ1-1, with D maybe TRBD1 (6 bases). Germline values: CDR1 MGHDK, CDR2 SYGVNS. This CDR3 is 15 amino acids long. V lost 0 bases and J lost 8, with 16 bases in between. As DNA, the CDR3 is TGTGCCAGCAGTGAATATCGACCGACAGGATCAGAAGCTTTCTTT. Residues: CASSEYRPTGSEAFF.

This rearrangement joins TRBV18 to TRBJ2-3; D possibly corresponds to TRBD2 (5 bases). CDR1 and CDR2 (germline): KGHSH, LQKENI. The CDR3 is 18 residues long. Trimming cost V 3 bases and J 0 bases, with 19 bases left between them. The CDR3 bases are TGTGCCAGCTCACCCGCTAGAATTATCGGGATAAGCACAGATACGCAGTATTTT. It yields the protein CASSPARIIGISTDTQYF.

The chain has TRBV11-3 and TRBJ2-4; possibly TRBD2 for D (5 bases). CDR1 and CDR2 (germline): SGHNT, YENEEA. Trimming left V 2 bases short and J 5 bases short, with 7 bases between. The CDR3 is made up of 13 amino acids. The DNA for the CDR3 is TGTGCCAGCAGCTTAAACGGGGAAAACATTCAGTACTTC. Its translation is CASSLNGENIQYF.

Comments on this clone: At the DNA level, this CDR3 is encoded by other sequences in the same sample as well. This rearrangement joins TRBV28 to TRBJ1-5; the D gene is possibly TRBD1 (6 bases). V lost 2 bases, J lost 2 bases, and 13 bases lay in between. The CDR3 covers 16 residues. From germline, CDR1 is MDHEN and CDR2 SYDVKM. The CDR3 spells CASSLEGGRRNQPQHF. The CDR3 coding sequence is TGTGCCAGCAGTTTAGAGGGGGGGCGGCGCAATCAGCCCCAGCATTTT.

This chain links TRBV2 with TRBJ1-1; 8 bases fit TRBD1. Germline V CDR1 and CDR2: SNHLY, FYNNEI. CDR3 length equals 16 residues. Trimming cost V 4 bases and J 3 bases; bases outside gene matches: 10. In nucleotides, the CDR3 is TGTGCCAGCAGTGCGCGGACAGGGAATAGTGACACTGAAGCTTTCTTT. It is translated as CASSARTGNSDTEAFF.

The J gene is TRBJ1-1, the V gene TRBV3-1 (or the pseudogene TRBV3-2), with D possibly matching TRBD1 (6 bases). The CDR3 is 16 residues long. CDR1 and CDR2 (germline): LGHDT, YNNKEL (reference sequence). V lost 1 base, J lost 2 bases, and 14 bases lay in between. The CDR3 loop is CASSQVTRQANTEAFF. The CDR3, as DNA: TGTGCCAGCAGCCAAGTCACGCGACAGGCAAACACTGAAGCTTTCTTT.

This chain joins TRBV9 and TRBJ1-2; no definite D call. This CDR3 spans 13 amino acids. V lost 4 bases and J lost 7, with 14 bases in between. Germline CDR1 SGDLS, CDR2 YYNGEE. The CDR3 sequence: CASSRSPILGYTF. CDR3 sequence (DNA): TGTGCCAGCAGCCGGTCCCCTATCCTTGGCTACACCTTC.

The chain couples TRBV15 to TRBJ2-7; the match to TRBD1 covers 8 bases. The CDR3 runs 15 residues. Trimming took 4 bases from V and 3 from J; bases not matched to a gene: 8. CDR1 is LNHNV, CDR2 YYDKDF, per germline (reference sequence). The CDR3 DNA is TGTGCCACCAGCATATCCCGACAGGGGATCTACGAGCAGTACTTC. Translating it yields CATSISRQGIYEQYF. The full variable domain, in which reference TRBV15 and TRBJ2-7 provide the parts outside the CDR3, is DAMVIQNPRYQVTQFGKPVTLSCSQTLNHNVMYWYQQKSSQAPKLLFHYYDKDFNNEADTPDNFQSRRPNTSFCFLDIRSPGLGDTAMYLCATSISRQGIYEQYFGPGTRLTVT.

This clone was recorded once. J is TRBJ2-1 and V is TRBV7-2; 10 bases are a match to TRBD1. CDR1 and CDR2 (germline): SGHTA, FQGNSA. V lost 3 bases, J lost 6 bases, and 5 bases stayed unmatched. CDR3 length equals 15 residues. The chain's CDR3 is CASSFPGTGVNEQFF. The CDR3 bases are TGTGCCAGCAGCTTCCCCGGGACAGGGGTCAATGAGCAGTTCTTC.